These T cell receptor beta chains were read from a single sample in a study of blood T cell repertoires in COVID-19. Here immunoSEQ multiplex PCR was the method, and the copy in TCRdb shows in-frame clones only, minus some. The sample contains 220,000 or so clones, 70% to 85% of which appear only once. Sequencing was performed on PBMCs or T cells enriched from blood (not recorded which). Receptor source: a woman aged 40 to 49 with acute COVID-19. Both conserved end residues are part of each CDR3. Each record gives: D gene, J gene, clone size, V gene, CDR3 DNA, CDR3 protein. D genes are given only for firm matches. The size field is filled for only some rows; it gives once, few, many or a size class.

-	TRBJ1-1	-	TRBV7-2	TGTGCCAGCACCGTCTGGGCACTGAACACTGAAGCTTTCTTT	CASTVWALNTEAFF
TRBD1	TRBJ1-2	once	TRBV18	TGTGCCAGCTCACTGAAGGGACAGGGACGTTCTGGCTACACCTTC	CASSLKGQGRSGYTF
-	TRBJ2-2	-	TRBV21-1	TGTGCCAGCAGGGGAGGGTCGAGGATAAACACCGGGGAGCTGTTTTTT	CASRGGSRINTGELFF
-	TRBJ2-1	-	TRBV5-6	TGTGCCAGCAGCTTGGCTACTGAGCAGTTCTTC	CASSLATEQFF
TRBD1	TRBJ2-2	-	TRBV15	TGTGCCACCAGCAGAGATCTTGAAAGGGGGCGGCCGGCCGGGGAGCTGTTTTTT	CATSRDLERGRPAGELFF
TRBD1	TRBJ2-7	-	TRBV30	TGTGCCTGGAGTCCCGCCGGACAGGGGGCCTACGAGCAGTACTTC	CAWSPAGQGAYEQYF
TRBD2	TRBJ2-1	-	TRBV7-9	TGTGCCAGCAGCACGGGACTAGCGGAGCAGTTCTTC	CASSTGLAEQFF
-	TRBJ2-7	-	TRBV27	TGTGCCAGCAGATTCCAGGGGCAAAACGAGCAGTACTTC	CASRFQGQNEQYF
-	TRBJ1-2	-	TRBV4-1	TGCGCCAGCAGGGGAGAAGATTTGGGCGGCTACACCTTC	CASRGEDLGGYTF
-	TRBJ2-7	once	TRBV11-2	TGTGCCAGCAGCTTAGATTATGGGAGGTACGAGCAGTACTTC	CASSLDYGRYEQYF
-	TRBJ2-7	-	TRBV7-6	TGTGCCAGCAGCTTAGGCGTAGGTCTAGCGTCCTACGAGCAGTACTTC	CASSLGVGLASYEQYF
TRBD1	TRBJ2-7	once	TRBV19	TGTGCCAGTAGTCTGTGGACAGGGCCCGCCTACGAGCAGTACTTC	CASSLWTGPAYEQYF
TRBD2	TRBJ2-3	-	TRBV6-1	TGTGCCAGCAGTGACTGGGTTAGCGGGAGGGTAGATACGCAGTATTTT	CASSDWVSGRVDTQYF
-	TRBJ1-5	-	TRBV5-6	TGTGCCAGCAGCCGCCAAGGAGATAGCAATCAGCCCCAGCATTTT	CASSRQGDSNQPQHF
TRBD1	TRBJ1-4	-	TRBV7-2	TGTGCCAGCAGCCCCGGACAGGGAGTAGAAAAACTGTTTTTT	CASSPGQGVEKLFF
TRBD2	TRBJ2-2	-	TRBV5-6	TGTGCCAGCAGCTTGGTAGGGCGGGAGCACTCGGGGGAGCTGTTTTTT	CASSLVGREHSGELFF
-	TRBJ1-1	-	TRBV6-5	TGTGCCAGCAGTAAGAGAGGAGGGAACACTGAAGCTTTCTTT	CASSKRGGNTEAFF
-	TRBJ2-7	-	TRBV4-2	TGTGCCAGCAGCCAAGATAGTAGGGGCGACGAGCAGTACTTC	CASSQDSRGDEQYF
TRBD1	TRBJ1-6	-	TRBV5-4	TGTGCCAGCAGCTCGGACAGGGGTTCCTATAATTCACCCCTCCACTTT	CASSSDRGSYNSPLHF
-	TRBJ2-1	-	TRBV11-2	TGTGCCAGCAGCTTAGATTTGGGGGACACCTACAATGAGCAGTTCTTC	CASSLDLGDTYNEQFF
TRBD2	TRBJ2-5	-	TRBV5-4	TGTGCCAGCAGCTTTGCTAGCGGGAGTTGGGAGACCCAGTACTTC	CASSFASGSWETQYF
-	TRBJ1-1	-	TRBV7-9	TGTGCCAGCAGCCCTAAACAGGGGAACACTGAAGCTTTCTTT	CASSPKQGNTEAFF
-	TRBJ1-5	-	TRBV7-3	TGTGCCAGCAGCCCACAGGGCAATCAGCCCCAGCATTTT	CASSPQGNQPQHF
-	TRBJ2-7	-	TRBV20-1	TGCAGTGCTAGTGATTCCCTCGGGGTAACCTCCTACGAGCAGTACTTC	CSASDSLGVTSYEQYF
-	TRBJ2-7	-	TRBV6-5	TGTGCCAGCAGCTCCTCCGACTCCCGGGGAGAGCAGTACTTC	CASSSSDSRGEQYF
-	TRBJ2-3	-	TRBV11-2	TGTGCCAGCAGCTTAAGCCCGGGGGATACGCAGTATTTT	CASSLSPGDTQYF
TRBD2	TRBJ2-5	-	TRBV25-1	TGTGCCAGCAGTCCCATTGGCGGGGGGGCCGGAGAGACCCAGTACTTC	CASSPIGGGAGETQYF
-	TRBJ1-4	-	TRBV28	TGTGCCAGCAGTTTATGGAGTGAAAAACTGTTTTTT	CASSLWSEKLFF
TRBD2	TRBJ2-3	-	TRBV6-6	TGTGCCACGTCTAGCGGAGATACGCAGTATTTT	CATSSGDTQYF
TRBD2	TRBJ2-1	few	TRBV11-2	TGTGCCAGCAGCTTAGATCGCGCTAGCGGTAATGAGCAGTTCTTC	CASSLDRASGNEQFF
-	TRBJ1-4	-	TRBV5-6	TGTGCCAGCAGCTTAGCCCTTAATGAAAAACTGTTTTTT	CASSLALNEKLFF
TRBD1	TRBJ2-7	-	TRBV30	TGTGCCTGGAGTGTAGACAGGGCAACCTACGAGCAGTACTTC	CAWSVDRATYEQYF
TRBD2	TRBJ2-7	-	TRBV10-1	TGCGCCAGCAGTGAGCCTAGCGGGGGCCCGGTCTACGAGCAGTACTTC	CASSEPSGGPVYEQYF
TRBD1	TRBJ1-1	-	TRBV28	TGTGCCAGCAGTTTTACGTCCTTCAGGGGGTATACTGAAGCTTTCTTT	CASSFTSFRGYTEAFF
TRBD1	TRBJ1-3	-	TRBV19	TGTGCCAGTAGTATCGACAGGGAAAGCGCTGGAAACACCATATATTTT	CASSIDRESAGNTIYF
TRBD2	TRBJ2-7	-	TRBV5-1	TGCGCCAGCAGCTTCCTGGGGACTAGCGGGACCTCCTACGAGCAGTACTTC	CASSFLGTSGTSYEQYF
-	TRBJ2-5	-	TRBV9	TGTGCCAGCAGCGCCCACGGGGGTGGAGAGACCCAGTACTTC	CASSAHGGGETQYF
-	TRBJ1-1	-	TRBV28	TGTGCCAGTTGGACAGTAAGGGGGACTGAAGCTTTCTTT	CASWTVRGTEAFF
-	TRBJ2-7	-	TRBV28	TGTGCCAGCAGTACGGACTGGTTAGGGAACGAGCAGTACTTC	CASSTDWLGNEQYF
TRBD1	TRBJ2-5	few	TRBV4-2	TGTGCCAGCAGCCAAGAAGAAGGACAGGGGAAGGAGACCCAGTACTTC	CASSQEEGQGKETQYF
-	TRBJ1-2	-	TRBV5-1	TGCGCCAGCAGCCTGACAGCTAACTATGGCTACACCTTC	CASSLTANYGYTF
-	TRBJ1-1	-	TRBV6-5	TGTGCCAGCAGTTCCCTCCCAGGGAAGGTTTCCACTGAAGCTTTCTTT	CASSSLPGKVSTEAFF
TRBD1	TRBJ1-4	few	TRBV11-2	TGTGCCAGCAGCTTACAGAGGGGGCAGGGAACTAATGAAAAACTGTTTTTT	CASSLQRGQGTNEKLFF
TRBD1	TRBJ2-5	-	TRBV7-9	TGTGCCAGCAGCACCCGGGACAGGGGGAGGCAGACCCAGTACTTC	CASSTRDRGRQTQYF